The next 17 T cell receptor beta chains were all read from a single sample in a study of beta chain features in type 1 diabetes. The isolated RNA, all of it, was reverse transcribed, so expressed TCRB transcripts were what got sequenced. The method was immunoSEQ multiplex PCR; TCRdb's version includes in-frame clones alone and lacks a portion of them. The repertoire holds under 900,000 clones, with 15% to 20% as singletons. Material: naive CD4+ T cells from blood. The receptors here all came from a woman aged 18-35 years in good health.

The CDR3 DNA reads TGTGCCAGCTCACCAAAGGACAGGGGGCGCGGAGGCACCGGGGAGCTGTTTTTT. It translates to CASSPKDRGRGGTGELFF. The V gene is TRBV18, the J gene TRBJ2-2; 11 nucleotides line up with TRBD1. With V trimmed by 2 bases and J by 4 bases, 9 bases remained unmatched. Germline-derived CDR1 and CDR2 are KGHSH and LQKENI. The CDR3 has 18 amino acids.

V usage is TRBV27 and J usage is TRBJ2-7; 13 bases map to TRBD2. V was pared by 3 bases and J by 2 bases, with 4 bases of the junction left unmatched. The V gene's germline CDR1 is MNHEY and CDR2 SMNVEV (reference sequence). The CDR3 spans 16 residues. This CDR3 reads CASSFGGLAGPYEQYF. CDR3 DNA sequence: TGTGCCAGCAGTTTTGGGGGACTAGCGGGACCCTACGAGCAGTACTTC.

The chain combines TRBV12-5 with TRBJ2-1, with a weak D call TRBD2 (6 bases). The germline gives CDR1 LGHNT, CDR2 FRNRAP. There are 17 residues in the CDR3. The V and J ends lost 4 bases and 6 bases respectively, with 22 bases between them. The CDR3 loop is CASGSVIQGRWSNEQFF. In nucleotides, the CDR3 is TGTGCTAGTGGTTCCGTAATCCAAGGGAGGTGGAGCAATGAGCAGTTCTTC. The full variable domain, with the rest looked up from reference TRBV12-5 and TRBJ2-1, is DARVTQTPRHKVTEMGQEVTMRCQPILGHNTVFWYRQTMMQGLELLAYFRNRAPLDDSGMPKDRFSAEMPDATLATLKIQPSEPRDSAVYFCASGSVIQGRWSNEQFFGPGTRLTVL.

This clone was detected only a few times. The chain recombines TRBV9 with TRBJ2-3; D is perhaps TRBD1 or TRBD2 (5 bases each). V was shortened by 3 bases and J by 2 bases, with 16 bases between the two germline ends. Germline V gene data show CDR1 as SGDLS and CDR2 as YYNGEE. CDR3 length equals 16 residues. This CDR3 reads CASSAGTGQHTDTQYF. The CDR3 DNA reads as TGTGCCAGCAGCGCGGGGACGGGCCAGCACACAGATACGCAGTATTTT.

This clone was counted only a few times. The chain is built from TRBV2 and TRBJ2-7; 12 bases match TRBD2. The CDR3 has 16 residues. V gave up 6 bases and J gave up 4 bases; unmatched junction bases: 10. CDR1 is SNHLY, CDR2 FYNNEI, per germline. The CDR3 reads CASRRLAGVGGYEQYF. As DNA, the CDR3 is TGTGCCAGCAGGAGACTAGCGGGAGTGGGGGGTTACGAGCAGTACTTC.

This clone occurred a few times. The sample carries other DNA sequences with the same CDR3. The chain uses TRBV4-2 and TRBJ2-1, with TRBD2 identical over 9 bases. Germline V CDR1 and CDR2: LGHNA, YNFKEQ. The J segment lost 3 bases and the V segment lost 4 bases, leaving 7 bases of the junction unmatched. This CDR3 comprises 16 residues. The CDR3 spells CASSRELAGSYNEQFF. The CDR3 nucleotides read TGTGCCAGCAGCCGAGAACTAGCGGGTAGCTACAATGAGCAGTTCTTC.

The chain links TRBV5-1 to TRBJ2-4; 10 bases are a match to TRBD1. This CDR3 spans 15 amino acids. The V gene's germline CDR1 is SGHRS and CDR2 YFSETQ. With 3 bases clipped from V and 4 bases from J, the junction kept 4 bases outside the gene matches. The CDR3: CASSSTGGEKNIQYF. CDR3 nucleotide sequence: TGCGCCAGCAGCTCGACAGGGGGCGAGAAAAACATTCAGTACTTC.

V and J are TRBV27 and TRBJ1-1; D is unresolved. Per the germline V gene, CDR1 is MNHEY and CDR2 is SMNVEV (reference sequence). The length of the CDR3 is 13 residues. V lost 3 bases to trimming and J lost 6 bases, with 11 bases between them. CDR3 bases: TGTGCCAGCAGTTTCTACCCCCCCGCTGAAGCTTTCTTT. Amino acid sequence: CASSFYPPAEAFF.

This clone was picked up a small number of times. The rearrangement links TRBV7-2 to TRBJ2-5, with D uncertain. CDR1 SGHTA and CDR2 FQGNSA come from the germline V gene. The V end lost 5 bases, the J end lost 5 bases, and 9 bases lay between the germline ends. This CDR3 has 12 residues. DNA for the CDR3: TGTGCCAGCAGCCAGATGGGGGAGACCCAGTACTTC. It is translated as CASSQMGETQYF.

This clone showed up just a few times. The chain has TRBV11-2 and TRBJ2-3; possibly TRBD2 for D (6 bases). Germline V gives CDR1 SGHAT, CDR2 FQNNGV. V lost 5 bases to trimming and J lost 4 bases, with 16 bases between them. The CDR3 is 15 amino acids. CDR3 DNA sequence: TGTGCCAGCAGCCCACTTCGAGGAGGGGCAGATACGCAGTATTTT. Translation: CASSPLRGGADTQYF.

This clone came up a few times. The V and J genes are TRBV6-5 and TRBJ1-1, with D possibly being TRBD1 (5 bases). This CDR3 has 15 residues. The V gene's germline CDR1 is MNHEY and CDR2 SVGAGI. Trimming cost V 6 bases and J 5 bases, with 19 bases left between them. The CDR3 DNA sequence: TGTGCCAGCAGGAGGGGTTCTCAGGGTTGGACTGAAGCTTTCTTT. This encodes CASRRGSQGWTEAFF.

The CDR3 DNA is TGTGCCAGCAGCTTGGCCCCGGCAGGGGTCGGTAGCACAGATACGCAGTATTTT. It yields the protein CASSLAPAGVGSTDTQYF. The chain has TRBV5-4 and TRBJ2-3, with D possibly matching TRBD1 (6 bases). The CDR3 covers 18 residues. V lost 0 bases to trimming and J lost 0 bases, with 17 bases between them. Germline V gene sequence: CDR1 SGHNT, CDR2 YYREEE (reference sequence).

In its sample, this clone was seen a few times. The CDR3 region has the DNA TGTGCCAGCAGTTTCGGGAGCGAGATCTACGAGCAGTACTTC. Translated: CASSFGSEIYEQYF. The rearrangement uses TRBV6-6 and TRBJ2-7, with D possibly TRBD2 on 6 matching bases. The CDR3 is made up of 14 amino acids. The germline gives CDR1 MNHNY, CDR2 SVGAGI (reference sequence). The germline V and J ends were trimmed by 4 bases and 3 bases, with 13 bases remaining between them.

The rearrangement joins TRBV28 to TRBJ1-3; the D gene is possibly TRBD1 (6 bases). V shed 8 bases and J shed 4 bases, with 12 bases lying between them. Germline-derived CDR1 and CDR2 are MDHEN and SYDVKM. The CDR3 spans 13 residues. The DNA for the CDR3 is TGTGCCAGCCGCGGGACATCCGGAAACACCATATATTTT. Protein: CASRGTSGNTIYF.

The V and J genes are TRBV7-3 and TRBJ2-5; a possible D gene is TRBD2 (6 bases). V lost 5 bases and J 5 bases, leaving 18 bases between the germline ends. Germline lookup yields CDR1 SGHTA and CDR2 FQGTGA. CDR3 length: 15 amino acids. In nucleotides, the CDR3 is TGTGCCAGCAGCCTCAATGGGGGGTCTTTGGAGACCCAGTACTTC. It yields the protein CASSLNGGSLETQYF.

On this clone itself: The sample carries other DNA sequences with the same CDR3. The V call is TRBV28, the J call TRBJ2-7, with 12 bases lining up with TRBD2. Looked up from germline, CDR1 is MDHEN and CDR2 is SYDVKM. The CDR3 is made up of 15 amino acids. Germline trimming cut 5 bases from V and 2 bases from J; bases unmatched to any gene: 4. CDR3 in amino acids: CASSPGTSGPYEQYF. The CDR3 coding sequence is TGTGCCAGCAGTCCCGGGACTAGCGGGCCCTACGAGCAGTACTTC.

The chain uses TRBV11-2 and TRBJ2-1, with a tentative D call TRBD2 (5 bases). This CDR3 is built from 12 residues. The V end was cut by 1 base, the J end by 8 bases, with 6 bases between. Germline values: CDR1 SGHAT, CDR2 FQNNGV. The CDR3 bases are TGTGCCAGCAGCTTAGTGGAGGATGAGCAGTTCTTC. This gives the protein CASSLVEDEQFF.